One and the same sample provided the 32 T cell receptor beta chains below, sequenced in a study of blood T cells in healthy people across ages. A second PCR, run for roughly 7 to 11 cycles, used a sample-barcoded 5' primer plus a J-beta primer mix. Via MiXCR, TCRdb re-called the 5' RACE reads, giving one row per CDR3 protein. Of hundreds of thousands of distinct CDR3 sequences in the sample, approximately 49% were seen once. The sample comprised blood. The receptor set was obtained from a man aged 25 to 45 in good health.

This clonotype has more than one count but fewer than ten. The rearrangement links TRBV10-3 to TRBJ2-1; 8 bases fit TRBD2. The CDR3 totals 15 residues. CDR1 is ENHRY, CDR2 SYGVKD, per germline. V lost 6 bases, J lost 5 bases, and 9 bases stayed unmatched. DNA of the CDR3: TGTGCCATCAGGGATAGCGGGGAGATTAACAATGAGCAGTTCTTC. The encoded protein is CAIRDSGEINNEQFF.

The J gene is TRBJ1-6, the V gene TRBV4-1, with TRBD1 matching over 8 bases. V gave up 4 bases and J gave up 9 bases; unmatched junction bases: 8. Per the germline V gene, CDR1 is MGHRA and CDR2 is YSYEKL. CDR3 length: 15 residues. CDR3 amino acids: CASSRTDRAGSPLHF. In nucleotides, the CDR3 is TGCGCCAGCAGCCGCACGGACAGGGCGGGTTCACCCCTCCACTTT.

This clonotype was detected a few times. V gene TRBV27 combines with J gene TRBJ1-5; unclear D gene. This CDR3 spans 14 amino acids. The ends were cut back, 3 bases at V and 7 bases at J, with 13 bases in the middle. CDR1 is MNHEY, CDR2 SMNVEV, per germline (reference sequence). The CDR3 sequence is CASSFIFGSQPQHF. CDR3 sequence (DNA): TGTGCCAGCAGTTTTATATTCGGAAGCCAGCCCCAGCATTTT.

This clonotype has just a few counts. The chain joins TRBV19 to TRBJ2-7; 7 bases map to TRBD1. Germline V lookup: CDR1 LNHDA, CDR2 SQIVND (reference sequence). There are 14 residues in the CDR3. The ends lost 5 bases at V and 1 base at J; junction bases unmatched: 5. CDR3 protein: CASSDMTGSYEQYF. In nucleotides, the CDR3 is TGTGCCAGTAGTGATATGACAGGGTCCTACGAGCAGTACTTC.

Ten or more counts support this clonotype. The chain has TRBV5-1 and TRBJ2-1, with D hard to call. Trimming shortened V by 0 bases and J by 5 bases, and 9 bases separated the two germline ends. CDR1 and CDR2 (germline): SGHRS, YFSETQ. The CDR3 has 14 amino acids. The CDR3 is CASSLDLRNNEQFF. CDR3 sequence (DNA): TGCGCCAGCAGCTTGGACTTGCGGAACAATGAGCAGTTCTTC.

The CDR3 sequence is CASSQGRGRDSTDTQYF. The CDR3 coding sequence is TGTGCCAGCAGCCAAGGACGGGGTAGGGATAGCACAGATACGCAGTATTTT. This rearrangement joins TRBV4-2 to TRBJ2-3; tentative D call: TRBD2 (5 bases). Per the germline V gene, CDR1 is LGHNA and CDR2 is YNFKEQ. Trimming cost V 1 base and J 0 bases, with 14 bases left between them. The CDR3 has 17 residues.

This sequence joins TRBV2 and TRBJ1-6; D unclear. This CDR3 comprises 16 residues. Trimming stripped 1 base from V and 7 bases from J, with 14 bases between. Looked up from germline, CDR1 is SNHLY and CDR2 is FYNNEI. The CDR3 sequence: CASSEDGNGLNSPLHF. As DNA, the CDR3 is TGTGCCAGCAGTGAAGACGGAAATGGGTTGAATTCACCCCTCCACTTT.

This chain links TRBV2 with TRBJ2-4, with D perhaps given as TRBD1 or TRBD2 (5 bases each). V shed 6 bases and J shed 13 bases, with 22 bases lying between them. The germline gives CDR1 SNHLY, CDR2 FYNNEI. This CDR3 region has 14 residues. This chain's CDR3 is CASRVKKGMGEQYF. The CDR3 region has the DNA TGTGCCAGCAGGGTTAAGAAGGGAATGGGGGAGCAGTACTTC.

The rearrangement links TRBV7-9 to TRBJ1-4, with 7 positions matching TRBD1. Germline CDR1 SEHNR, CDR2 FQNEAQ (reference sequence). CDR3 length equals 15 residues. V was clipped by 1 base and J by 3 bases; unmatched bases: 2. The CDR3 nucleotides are TGTGCCAGCAGCTTAGGGGGACAGCCTAATGAAAAACTGTTTTTT. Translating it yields CASSLGGQPNEKLFF.

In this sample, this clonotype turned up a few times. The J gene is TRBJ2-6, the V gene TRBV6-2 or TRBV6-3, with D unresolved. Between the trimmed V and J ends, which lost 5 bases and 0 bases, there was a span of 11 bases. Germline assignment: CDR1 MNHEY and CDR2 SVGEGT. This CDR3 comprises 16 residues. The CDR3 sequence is CASSKTFPSGANVLTF. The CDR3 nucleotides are TGTGCCAGCAGTAAAACCTTCCCCTCTGGGGCCAACGTCCTGACTTTC.

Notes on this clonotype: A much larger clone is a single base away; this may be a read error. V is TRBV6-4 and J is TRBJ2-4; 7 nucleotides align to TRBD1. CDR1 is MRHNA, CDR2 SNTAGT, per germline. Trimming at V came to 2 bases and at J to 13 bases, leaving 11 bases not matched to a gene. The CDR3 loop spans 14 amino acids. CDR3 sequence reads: CASSDGTANNEQYF. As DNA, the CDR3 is TGTGCCAGCAGTGACGGGACAGCTAACAATGAGCAGTACTTC.

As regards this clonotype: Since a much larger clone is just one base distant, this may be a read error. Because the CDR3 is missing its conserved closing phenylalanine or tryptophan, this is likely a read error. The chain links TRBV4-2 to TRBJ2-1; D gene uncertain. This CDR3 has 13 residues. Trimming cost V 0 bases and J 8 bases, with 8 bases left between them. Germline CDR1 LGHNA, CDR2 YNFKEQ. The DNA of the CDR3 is TGTGCCAGCAGCCAAGATAACGGCGATGAGCAGTTCCTC. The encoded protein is CASSQDNGDEQFL.

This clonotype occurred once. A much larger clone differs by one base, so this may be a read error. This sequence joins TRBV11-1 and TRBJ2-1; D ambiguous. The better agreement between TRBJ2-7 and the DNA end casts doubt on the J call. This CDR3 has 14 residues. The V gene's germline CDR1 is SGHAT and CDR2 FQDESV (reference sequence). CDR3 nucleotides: TGTGCCAGCAGCTTGGGGAAGGCCTACAATGAGCAGTACTTC. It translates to CASSLGKAYNEQYF.

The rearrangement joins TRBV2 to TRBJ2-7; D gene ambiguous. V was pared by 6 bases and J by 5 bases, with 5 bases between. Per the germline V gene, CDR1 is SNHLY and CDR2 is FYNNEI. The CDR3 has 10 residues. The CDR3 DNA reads TGTGCCAGCAGGGCCCACGAGCAGTACTTC. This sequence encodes CASRAHEQYF.

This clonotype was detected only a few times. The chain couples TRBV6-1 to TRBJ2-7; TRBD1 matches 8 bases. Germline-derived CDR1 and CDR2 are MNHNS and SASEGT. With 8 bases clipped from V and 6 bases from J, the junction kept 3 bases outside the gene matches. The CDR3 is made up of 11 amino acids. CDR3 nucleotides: TGTGCCAGCTCGACAGGGGTCGAGCAGTACTTC. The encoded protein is CASSTGVEQYF.

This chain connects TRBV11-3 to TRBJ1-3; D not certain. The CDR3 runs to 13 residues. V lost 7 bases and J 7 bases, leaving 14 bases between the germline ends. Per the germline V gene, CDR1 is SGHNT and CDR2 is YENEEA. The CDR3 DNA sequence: TGTGCCAGCAATGTCGTCCGGGTGAACACCATATATTTT. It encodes CASNVVRVNTIYF. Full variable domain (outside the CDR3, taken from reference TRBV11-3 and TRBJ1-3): EAGVVQSPRYKIIEKKQPVAFWCNPISGHNTLYWYLQNLGQGPELLIRYENEEAVDDSQLPKDRFSAERLKGVDSTLKIQPAELGDSAVYLCASNVVRVNTIYFGEGSWLTVV.

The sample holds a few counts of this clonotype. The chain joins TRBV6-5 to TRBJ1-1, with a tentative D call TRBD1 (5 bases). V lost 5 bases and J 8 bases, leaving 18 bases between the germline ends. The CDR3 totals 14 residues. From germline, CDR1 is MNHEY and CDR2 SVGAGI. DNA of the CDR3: TGTGCCAGCAGTCCTAGAACAAGGGGTTTAGAAGCTTTCTTT. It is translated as CASSPRTRGLEAFF.

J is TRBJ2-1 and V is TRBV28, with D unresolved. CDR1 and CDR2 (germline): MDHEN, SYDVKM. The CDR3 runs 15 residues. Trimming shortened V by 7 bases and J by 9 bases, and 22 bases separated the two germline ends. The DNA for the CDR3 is TGTGCCAGCATGGCCGGAGAGCAGGTCTCGCGTGAGCAGTTCTTC. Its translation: CASMAGEQVSREQFF. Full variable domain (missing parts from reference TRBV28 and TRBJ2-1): DVKVTQSSRYLVKRTGEKVFLECVQDMDHENMFWYRQDPGLGLRLIYFSYDVKMKEKGDIPEGYSVSREKKERFSLILESASTNQTSMYLCASMAGEQVSREQFFGPGTRLTVL.

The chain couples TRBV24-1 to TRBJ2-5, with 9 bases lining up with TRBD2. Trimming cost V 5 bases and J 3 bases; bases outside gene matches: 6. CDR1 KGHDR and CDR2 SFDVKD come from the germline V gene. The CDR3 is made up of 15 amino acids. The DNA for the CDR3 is TGTGCCACCAGTGCAAGCGGGGGGCCAAAAGAGACCCAGTACTTC. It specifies CATSASGGPKETQYF.

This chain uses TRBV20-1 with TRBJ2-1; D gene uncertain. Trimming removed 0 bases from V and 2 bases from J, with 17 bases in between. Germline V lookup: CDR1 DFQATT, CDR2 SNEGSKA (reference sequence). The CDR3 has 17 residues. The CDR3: CSARDPPETQAYNEQFF. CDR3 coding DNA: TGCAGTGCTAGAGATCCCCCCGAGACACAAGCCTACAATGAGCAGTTCTTC.

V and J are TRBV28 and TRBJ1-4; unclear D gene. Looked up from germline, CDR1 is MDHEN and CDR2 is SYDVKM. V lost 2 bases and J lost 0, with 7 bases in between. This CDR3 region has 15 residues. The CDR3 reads CASSLRGPTNEKLFF. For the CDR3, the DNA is TGTGCCAGCAGTTTACGGGGTCCAACTAATGAAAAACTGTTTTTT. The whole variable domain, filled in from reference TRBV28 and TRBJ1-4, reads DVKVTQSSRYLVKRTGEKVFLECVQDMDHENMFWYRQDPGLGLRLIYFSYDVKMKEKGDIPEGYSVSREKKERFSLILESASTNQTSMYLCASSLRGPTNEKLFFGSGTQLSVL.

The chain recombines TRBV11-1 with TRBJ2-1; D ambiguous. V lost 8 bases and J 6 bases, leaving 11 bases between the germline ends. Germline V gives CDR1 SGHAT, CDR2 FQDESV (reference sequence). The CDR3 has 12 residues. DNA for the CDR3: TGTGCCAGCTTGGCGGTGGGCAATGAGCAGTTCTTC. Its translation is CASLAVGNEQFF.

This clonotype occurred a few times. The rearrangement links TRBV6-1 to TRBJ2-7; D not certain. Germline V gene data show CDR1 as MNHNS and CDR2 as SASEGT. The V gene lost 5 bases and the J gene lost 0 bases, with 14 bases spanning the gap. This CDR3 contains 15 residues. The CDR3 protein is CASSFEASSSYEQYF. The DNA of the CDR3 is TGTGCCAGCAGTTTTGAGGCATCTAGCTCCTACGAGCAGTACTTC.

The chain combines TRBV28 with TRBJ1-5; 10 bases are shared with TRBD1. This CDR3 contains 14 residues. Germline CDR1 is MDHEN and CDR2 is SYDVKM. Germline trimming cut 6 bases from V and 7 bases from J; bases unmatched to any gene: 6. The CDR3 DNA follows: TGTGCCAGCAGGGGGACAGGGGTTGGGCAGCCCCAGCATTTT. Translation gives CASRGTGVGQPQHF.

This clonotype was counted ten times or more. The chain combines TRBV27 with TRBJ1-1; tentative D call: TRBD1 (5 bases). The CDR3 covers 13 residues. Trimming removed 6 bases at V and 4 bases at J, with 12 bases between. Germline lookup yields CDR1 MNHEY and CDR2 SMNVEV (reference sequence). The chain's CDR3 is CASSPGGVTEAFF. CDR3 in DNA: TGTGCCAGCAGCCCGGGGGGGGTCACTGAAGCTTTCTTT.

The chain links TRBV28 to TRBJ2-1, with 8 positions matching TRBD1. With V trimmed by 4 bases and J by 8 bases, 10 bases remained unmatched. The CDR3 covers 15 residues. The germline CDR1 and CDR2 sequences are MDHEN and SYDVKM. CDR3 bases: TGTGCCAGCAGTTCCGGGGGCAGGGGGCTCGATGAGCAGTTCTTC. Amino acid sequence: CASSSGGRGLDEQFF.

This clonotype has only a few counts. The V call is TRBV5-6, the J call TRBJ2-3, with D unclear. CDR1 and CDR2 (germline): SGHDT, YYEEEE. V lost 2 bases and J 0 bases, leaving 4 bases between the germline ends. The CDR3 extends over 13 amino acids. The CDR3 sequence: CASSFSSTDTQYF. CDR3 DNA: TGTGCCAGCAGCTTTTCTAGCACAGATACGCAGTATTTT.

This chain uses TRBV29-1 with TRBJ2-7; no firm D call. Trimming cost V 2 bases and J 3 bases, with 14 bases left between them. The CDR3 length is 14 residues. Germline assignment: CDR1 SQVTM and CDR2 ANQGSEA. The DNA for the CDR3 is TGCAGCGTTGAAAGTGTGATTGGTGACTACGAGCAGTACTTC. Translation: CSVESVIGDYEQYF.

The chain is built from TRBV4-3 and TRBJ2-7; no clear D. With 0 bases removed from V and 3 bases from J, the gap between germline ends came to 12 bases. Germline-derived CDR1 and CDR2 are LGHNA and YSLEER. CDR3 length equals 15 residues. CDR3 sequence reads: CASSQEPVMSYEQYF. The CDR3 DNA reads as TGCGCCAGCAGCCAAGAGCCAGTAATGAGCTACGAGCAGTACTTC.

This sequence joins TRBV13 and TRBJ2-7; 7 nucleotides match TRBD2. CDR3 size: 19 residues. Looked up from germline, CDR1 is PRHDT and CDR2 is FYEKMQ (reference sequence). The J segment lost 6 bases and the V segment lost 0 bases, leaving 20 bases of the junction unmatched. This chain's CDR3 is CASSLGSIFGGGKRSEQYF. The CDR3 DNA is TGTGCCAGCAGCTTAGGCTCGATTTTTGGGGGGGGGAAAAGGAGCGAGCAGTACTTC.

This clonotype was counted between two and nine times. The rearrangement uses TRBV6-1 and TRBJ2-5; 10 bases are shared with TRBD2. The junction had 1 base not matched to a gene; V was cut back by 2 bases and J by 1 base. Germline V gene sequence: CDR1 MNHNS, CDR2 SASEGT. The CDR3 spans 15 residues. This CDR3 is CASSESSGGQETQYF. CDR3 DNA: TGTGCCAGCAGTGAATCTAGCGGGGGCCAAGAGACCCAGTACTTC.

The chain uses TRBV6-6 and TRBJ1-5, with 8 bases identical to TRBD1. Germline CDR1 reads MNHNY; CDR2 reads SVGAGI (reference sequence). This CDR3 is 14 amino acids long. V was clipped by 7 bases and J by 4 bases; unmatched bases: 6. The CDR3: CASKTGGWNQPQHF. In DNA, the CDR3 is TGTGCCAGCAAAACAGGGGGATGGAATCAGCCCCAGCATTTT.